The rows below give T cell receptor beta chains drawn from one sample of a study of shared clonotypes between healthy human individuals. Only in-frame clones appear in the TCRdb table, and some are missing; sequencing was by immunoSEQ multiplex PCR. The table lists some 500,000 clones, almost 97% of them singletons. The sequenced sample consisted of naive CD4+ T cells sorted from blood. These receptors came from a woman aged 30 to 39 in good health. Each CDR3 is given with its conserved first and last residue.

j_gene,v_gene,CDR3aa
TRBJ2-2,TRBV7-3,CASSLGWGASGSSRELFF
TRBJ2-7,TRBV19,CASSIETGAEQYF
TRBJ2-7,TRBV20-1,CSARVLYEQYF
TRBJ2-4,TRBV6-1,CASSVAGGENIQYF
TRBJ2-7,TRBV28,CASSTGGRIYEQYF
TRBJ1-5,TRBV19,CASRELWGQPQHF
-,TRBV28,CASTTSSYEQYF
TRBJ2-1,TRBV18,CASSPTSGIWIEQFF
TRBJ1-3,TRBV29-1,CSVTPMAGTGNTIYF
TRBJ2-7,TRBV19,CASSLRTSGSRRSYEQYF
TRBJ2-7,TRBV4-3,CASSQVRGSYEQYF
TRBJ2-1,TRBV4-1,CASSQVLSGPSGRSNEQFF
TRBJ1-3,TRBV7-8,CASSYGTAAGDTIYF
TRBJ2-3,TRBV5-1,CASSSQRAGADTQYF
TRBJ2-7,TRBV5-6,CASSSTGTGFGSYEQYF
TRBJ1-5,TRBV6-1,CASSEGTGGTVSNQPQHF
TRBJ2-1,TRBV19,CASSFTSGRIF
TRBJ2-7,TRBV10-3,CAISGPGQGSYEQYF
TRBJ1-6,TRBV4-1,CASSQEGRFSNSPLHF
TRBJ2-3,TRBV5-1,CASSPGLLSTDTQYF
TRBJ2-1,TRBV7-9,CASTNLYTSGSNEQFF
TRBJ2-7,TRBV5-1,CASAGQGVSYEQYF
TRBJ1-4,TRBV28,CASGGISDEKLFF
TRBJ1-2,TRBV29-1,CSVVVGTYGYTF
TRBJ2-7,TRBV6-1,CASSARTSGSSYEQYF
TRBJ2-1,TRBV11-3,CASSPGDTYNEQFF
TRBJ2-3,TRBV10-1,CASSDQVGGTRDTQYF
TRBJ1-5,TRBV2,CASSEEPGTGSQPQHF
TRBJ1-5,TRBV28,CASSLEGSLNSRPQHF
TRBJ1-5,TRBV5-1,CASSLSGDQPQHF
TRBJ2-1,TRBV4-2,CASSQGLANYNEQFF
TRBJ2-1,TRBV7-6,CASSLGPGLAGVNEQFF
TRBJ2-7,TRBV19,CASSKGNGGSSYEQYF
TRBJ1-2,TRBV19,CASSIRDRGPYGYTF
TRBJ1-1,TRBV6-4,CASSDQYGKGAFF
-,TRBV28,CASRSGSSYEQYF
TRBJ2-7,TRBV6-6,CASSPLLASYEQYF
TRBJ2-5,TRBV19,CASSLQGGVLVETQYF
TRBJ2-1,TRBV11-2,CASSLAQRLISYNEQFF
TRBJ2-4,TRBV2,CASSKTSRGDIQYF
TRBJ2-7,TRBV25-1,CASSDGGRGYEQYF
TRBJ1-1,TRBV7-2,CASSLVGGNTEAFF
TRBJ2-4,TRBV27,CASSPRGIKNIQYF
TRBJ1-5,TRBV10-2,CASSETGNQPQHF
-,TRBV5-6,CASRSHYEQYF
TRBJ2-3,TRBV2,CASSEDSGRVDTQYF
TRBJ1-5,TRBV11-2,CASSRGQGMGNQPQHF
TRBJ2-3,TRBV7-2,CASSSGLEADTQYF
-,TRBV28,CARVVRRDPCEQYF
TRBJ1-3,TRBV7-9,CASRRGGAGNTIYF
TRBJ2-7,TRBV11-2,CASSLGQGSFYEQYF
TRBJ1-5,TRBV5-1,CASSLLSGGNQPQHF
TRBJ1-4,TRBV2,CASLRSGIFGEKLFF
TRBJ2-7,TRBV5-6,CASSHRGSYEQYF
TRBJ1-1,TRBV7-6,CASSRRGGAGNTEAFF
TRBJ2-7,TRBV19,CASSTDSSYEQYF
TRBJ2-1,TRBV6-5,CASSYSRVGTDNEQFF
TRBJ1-1,TRBV10-3,CAISGTSSGVTEAFF
TRBJ2-7,TRBV5-5,CASSFSAGRYEQYF